This T cell receptor beta chain was obtained from a study of blood T cell repertoires in COVID-19. Original data processing: The authors estimated nucleated cell counts from reference gene primer amplification. The protocol was immunoSEQ multiplex PCR, while the TCRdb copy is restricted to in-frame clones and leaves out a portion. That table supplies the V and J calls and clone size; D and trimming were determined from the DNA. This table has about 190,000 clones, about four fifths appearing once. While infection was still active, Seattle patients were enrolled and then followed longitudinally. This clonotype was obtained from a woman aged 60 to 75 with COVID-19, enrolled during active disease. The sequenced sample was peripheral blood.

The CDR3 reads CASSYAGNQETQYF. CDR3 coding DNA: TGTGCCAGCAGCTATGCGGGAAACCAAGAGACCCAGTACTTC. The rearrangement links TRBV5-4 to TRBJ2-5, with a possible D match to TRBD2 (6 bases). CDR3 size: 14 residues. Trimming took 3 bases from V and 0 from J, leaving 9 bases between them. Per the germline V gene, CDR1 is SGHNT and CDR2 is YYREEE (reference sequence).